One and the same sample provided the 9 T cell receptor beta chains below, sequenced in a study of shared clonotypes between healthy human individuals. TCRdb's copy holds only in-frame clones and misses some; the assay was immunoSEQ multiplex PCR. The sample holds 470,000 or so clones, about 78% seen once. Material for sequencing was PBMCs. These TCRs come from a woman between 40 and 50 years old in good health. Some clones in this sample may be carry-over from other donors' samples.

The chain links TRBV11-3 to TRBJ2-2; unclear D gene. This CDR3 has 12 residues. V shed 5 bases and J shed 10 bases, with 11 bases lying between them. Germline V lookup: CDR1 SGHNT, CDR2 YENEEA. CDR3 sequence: CASSGDTAELFF. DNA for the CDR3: TGTGCCAGCAGCGGTGACACGGCGGAGCTGTTTTTT.

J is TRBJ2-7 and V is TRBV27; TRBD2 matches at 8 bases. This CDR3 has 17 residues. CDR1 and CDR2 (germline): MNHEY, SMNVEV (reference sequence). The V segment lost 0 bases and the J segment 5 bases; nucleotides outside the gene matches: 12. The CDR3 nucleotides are TGTGCCAGCAGTTTATCGGGACCAGCGGGAGTCAGAAACGAGCAGTACTTC. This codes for CASSLSGPAGVRNEQYF.

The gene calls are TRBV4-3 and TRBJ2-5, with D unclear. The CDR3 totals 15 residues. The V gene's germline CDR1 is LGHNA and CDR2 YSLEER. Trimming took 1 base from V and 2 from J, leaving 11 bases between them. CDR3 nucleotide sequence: TGCGCCAGCAGCCAAGCTATGACCTCACAAGAGACCCAGTACTTC. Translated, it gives CASSQAMTSQETQYF.

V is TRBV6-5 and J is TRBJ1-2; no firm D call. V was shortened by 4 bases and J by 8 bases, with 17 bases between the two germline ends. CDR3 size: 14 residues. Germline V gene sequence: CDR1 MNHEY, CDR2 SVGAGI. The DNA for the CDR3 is TGTGCCAGCAGTTCATCGGGTCGCCTAGGGGGCTACACCTTC. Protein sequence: CASSSSGRLGGYTF.

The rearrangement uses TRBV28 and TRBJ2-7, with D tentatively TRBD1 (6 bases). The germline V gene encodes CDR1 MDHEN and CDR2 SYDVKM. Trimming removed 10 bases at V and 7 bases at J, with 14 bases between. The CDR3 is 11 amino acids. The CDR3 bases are TGTGCCACCCAGGGGAGTCGGGAGCAGTACTTC. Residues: CATQGSREQYF. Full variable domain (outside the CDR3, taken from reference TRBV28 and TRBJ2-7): DVKVTQSSRYLVKRTGEKVFLECVQDMDHENMFWYRQDPGLGLRLIYFSYDVKMKEKGDIPEGYSVSREKKERFSLILESASTNQTSMYLCATQGSREQYFGPGTRLTVT.

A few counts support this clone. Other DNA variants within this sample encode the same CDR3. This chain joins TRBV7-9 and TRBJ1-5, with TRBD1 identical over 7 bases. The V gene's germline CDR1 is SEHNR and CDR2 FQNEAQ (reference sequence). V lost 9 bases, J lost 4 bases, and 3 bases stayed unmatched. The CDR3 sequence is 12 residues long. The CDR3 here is CASGQDNQPQHF. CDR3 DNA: TGTGCCAGTGGACAGGATAATCAGCCCCAGCATTTT.

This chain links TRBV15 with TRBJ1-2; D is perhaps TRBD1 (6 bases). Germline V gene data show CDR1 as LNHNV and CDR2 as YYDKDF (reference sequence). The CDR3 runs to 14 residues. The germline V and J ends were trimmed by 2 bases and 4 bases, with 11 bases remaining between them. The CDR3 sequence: CATSRQGGAYGYTF. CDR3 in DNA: TGTGCCACCAGCAGACAAGGGGGTGCCTATGGCTACACCTTC.

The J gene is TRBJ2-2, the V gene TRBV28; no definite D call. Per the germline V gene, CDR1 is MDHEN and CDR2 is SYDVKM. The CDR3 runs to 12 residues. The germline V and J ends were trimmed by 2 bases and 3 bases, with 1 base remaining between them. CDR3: CASSLDTGELFF. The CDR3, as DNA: TGTGCCAGCAGTTTAGACACCGGGGAGCTGTTTTTT.

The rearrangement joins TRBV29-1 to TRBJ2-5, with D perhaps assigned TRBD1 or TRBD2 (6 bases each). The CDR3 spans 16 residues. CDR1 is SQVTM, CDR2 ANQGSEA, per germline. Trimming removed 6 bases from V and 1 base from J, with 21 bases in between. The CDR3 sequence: CSVRGEWGRAQETQYF. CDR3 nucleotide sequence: TGCAGCGTGAGGGGGGAATGGGGGCGCGCCCAAGAGACCCAGTACTTC. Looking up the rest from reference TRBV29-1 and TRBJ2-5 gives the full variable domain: SAVISQKPSRDICQRGTSLTIQCQVDSQVTMMFWYRQQPGQSLTLIATANQGSEATYESGFVIDKFPISRPNLTFSTLTVSNMSPEDSSIYLCSVRGEWGRAQETQYFGPGTRLLVL.